This T cell receptor beta chain was recorded in a study of cytomegalovirus exposure and HLA in healthy donors (dated by TCRdb to the late 2010s). For context, the study as a whole: According to an earlier analysis of around 600 of the donors, about 179 million T cells yielded some 120 million unique TCR beta sequences and more than 250 Gb of sequence data. Roughly 300 gigabases of sequencing data and around 85 million unique TCR sequences made up an early release that covered approximately 620 HLA-typed donors. Of the roughly 400 genotyped donors, approximately 82% fell in the genetic ancestry cluster associated with self-reported Caucasian donors. The aim of the study was to test whether cataloging public T cell receptors could identify signatures of past pathogen exposure. The T cell repertoires of some 700 subjects were profiled by immunosequencing and related to cytomegalovirus serostatus. Besides the first cohort of roughly 660 subjects, a separate validation cohort made up of 95 to 150 different subjects was used. To predict cytomegalovirus infection status, the study brought together high-throughput TCR immunosequencing, statistical association of individual TCRs with disease status, and machine learning. A later analysis re-examined previously published TCR beta repertoires from 610 or so donors and added high-resolution HLA genotyping to investigate patterns of TCR occurrence. Rather than using new phenotypic data, the later analysis identified candidate immune exposures from TCR beta sequences and from how often those sequences occurred across donors. In an earlier analysis of around 540 of the donors, high-throughput TCR beta sequencing was used to judge whether each TCR beta V gene segment behaved as functional or pseudogenic. Alongside the repertoire data, information on donor age, sex, ethnicity and CMV serostatus was compiled. A later genetic analysis took genome-wide SNP genotypes for about 55% of the 666 donors and used that subset as a discovery cohort. Every discovery cohort repertoire had been produced on one sequencing platform. Class I and class II HLA loci were covered by the typing at four-digit resolution. Typing coverage varied by locus: roughly 629-630 donors for A, B, C, DRB1 and DQB1; approximately 500 for DQA1; about 600 for DPA1; fewer than 480 for DPB1. Roughly five DR-DQ haplotypes were treated as single units for association and clustering because of strong linkage in the cohort. Among some 400 genotyped donors of the cohort, an average of approximately 240,000 unique TCR beta nucleotide sequences was sequenced per donor, of which approximately 19% were non-productive. The full study reports these points: Strong co-occurrence of HLA alleles, especially DR and DQ, made assigning TCR associations to individual alleles difficult. A further reported finding was that TCR beta sequences accurately predicted the HLA-A and HLA-B alleles for most subjects in the first cohort. Over 15 rarely observed V segments, including chromosome 9 orphons, were excluded from the earlier analysis of approximately 600 of the donors because counts were too low. In a later analysis, several top co-occurrence clusters were reported to appear linked to parvovirus B19, influenza, CMV and Epstein-Barr virus. Most CMV-associated TCR beta chains appeared to be HLA-restricted in a later analysis, and the HLA associations seemed to be driven largely by CMV exposure. The 87-base-pair reads could not distinguish some IMGT-functional V segments, including TRBV6-2 and TRBV6-3, so those segments were excluded. In a later analysis, HLA-associated TCR beta chains were found to be more clonally expanded and to have lower generation probabilities than equally common non-associated chains. According to a later analysis, TCR association rates differed among HLA loci, with DRB1 alleles showing the most associated TCRs and HLA-C alleles showing the fewest. Only TCR beta chains were sequenced in this cohort, and the absence of alpha or paired-chain data limited detectable features. Cytomegalovirus status was reported to be diagnosed by the classifier with high specificity and sensitivity in both the original and validation cohorts. The study gave a list of 150 to 200 TCR beta chains associated with cytomegalovirus. In a later genetic analysis, a missense DCLRE1C variant was associated with V-gene and J-gene trimming of TCR beta chains, and the association was replicated in an independent cohort. An earlier analysis of around 600 of the donors showed that most TCR beta V segments appeared in productive rearrangements either about 90% or about 30% of the time, which broadly matched IMGT annotations. A later genetic analysis reported fewer N-insertions in productive TCRs among donors in an Asian-associated ancestry cluster than the roughly 690-donor mean. Because HLA typing was unavailable for some donors at each locus, only the typed subset was used in association tests. Correlated functional status among segregating V segments might be attributable to linkage disequilibrium, but an unknown experimental factor could not be ruled out. A few of the identified cytomegalovirus-associated TCR beta chains were confirmed in vitro to be specific for cytomegalovirus antigens. Sequencing depth was assumed to be roughly uniform across donors in the presence/absence analyses, though that assumption may not hold. The authors suggested that the approach could potentially be generalized to other disease states and immunological phenotypes. Most TCR sequences were seen in very few donors, while some public TCRs were found in many individuals. A later analysis associated approximately 17,000 TCR beta sequences with specific HLA alleles at a false discovery rate of 0.05. A cluster of highly shared sequence variants was judged likely to represent a technical artifact of the sequencing pipeline. CMV serostatus was the only immune exposure information available for the cohort.

A word on this clone: No cognate antigen has been identified for it. Base-call qualities are not available, and no considerably larger clone is one nucleotide away.

The protocol used for the library was the immunoSEQ multiplex PCR assay. For the multiplex PCR, a mixture combining 60 forward primers for TCR Vbeta segments and 13 reverse primers for TCR Jbeta segments was used. Amplification of the CDR3 region of rearranged TCR beta genes was performed with a multiplex PCR assay on genomic DNA. Amplified TCR beta libraries were sequenced as 87-base-pair reads on the Illumina HiSeq System. The original methods were these. Across the 670 or so repertoires, a later analysis counted some 80 million unique TCR beta chains, 8.5 million to 12 million of which were shared by at least two donors. A nearest-neighbor algorithm error-corrected the raw reads and collapsed the reads into unique sequences, merging closely related sequences to remove PCR and sequencing errors. CDR3 sequences were aligned to IMGT reference sequences to assign V, D and J gene segments. For a sequence to be retained, at least a six-nucleotide match to both a V gene segment and a J gene segment was required. Rearrangements were called productive when the CDR3 lacked stop codons and stayed in frame with V and J; all others were non-productive. CDR3 was defined by IMGT convention, running from the second conserved V-encoded cysteine to the conserved J-encoded phenylalanine. The earlier analysis of 587 of the donors excluded any sequence lacking an unambiguous match to a single V gene segment. In an earlier analysis of 587 of the donors, V segments were called functional above 56.7% productive rearrangements and were called segregating when the between-donor standard deviation exceeded 5%. A statistical classification framework was developed to diagnose cytomegalovirus status using the catalog of TCR beta chain sequences. In a later analysis, TCR nucleotide sequences were compared against IMGT/GENE-DB human TR gene sequences so that V and J genes could be assigned. A later analysis assigned CDR3 sequences and most-parsimonious VDJ recombination scenarios with the TCRdist pipeline. In a later analysis, each TCR beta chain was defined by its CDR3 amino acid sequence together with its V-gene family, and reads lacking a unique V-gene family were excluded. To address suspected cross-contamination and a sequencing artifact, a later analysis removed a few hundred highly shared, low-generation-probability nucleotide sequences. In a later analysis, a clonal expansion index for each public chain was calculated from normalized within-repertoire ranks of inferred template counts. Generation probabilities in a later analysis came from a VDJ recombination model fitted to out-of-frame rearrangements, and those results were checked against IGoR. A later analysis scored TCR-TCR, TCR-HLA and TCR-CMV co-occurrence with hypergeometric tests, applying a repertoire-size bias correction to TCR pairs. In a later analysis, false discovery rates were estimated by permuting HLA or CMV assignments 20 times. In a later analysis, co-occurring TCRs were grouped using DBSCAN, with TCRdist sequence similarity added in when clustering inside HLA-allele-positive subsets. For co-occurrence clustering, repertoires with fewer than 30,000 or more than 120,000 public chains were excluded, along with about five repertoires with anomalous nucleotide sharing. TCRdb limited this immuneACCESS table to in-frame rearrangements with V and J called. A share of clones is missing; checked studies link under half to unresolved V genes, and the rest is unexplained. D and trimming were read from the DNA, whereas the V and J calls and clone size are those reported in that table. For this sample the table gives about 110,000 clones, of which approximately 80% were detected only once. The ten largest clones capture about 6.8% of the sample.

The cohort consisted of 666 healthy bone marrow donors. All cohort members were sampled while nominally healthy, although unrecorded immune exposures were likely present. The donor tested CMV seropositive, placing the donor among the 290 or so seropositive members of the cohort. Every donor gave a peripheral blood sample, and the peripheral blood mononuclear cells from that sample were used for TCR beta sequencing. The Qiagen DNeasy Blood Extraction Kit was used to extract genomic DNA from the blood cell samples. Unmatched junction bases come to 11, with V trimmed by 4 bases and J by 6 bases. Based on the germline V gene, the CDR1 and CDR2 sequences are LGHNA and YSLEER. Inclusive of the bounding cysteine and phenylalanine, the CDR3 is 16 residues long. CDR3 DNA is the only sequence kept; it has 48 bases, read in frame from the first base.

The rearrangement combines TRBV4-3 with TRBJ1-2; TRBD1 lines up with 10 middle nucleotides. The specimen was PBMCs. The clonotype comes from a man aged 25-40 years in good health and CMV-seropositive. The DNA sequence is as follows: TGCGCCAGCAGCCCCTTCTCTGGACAGGGGGTCGATGGCTACACCTTC. It specifies CASSPFSGQGVDGYTF.